The sequence of this TCR beta chain was determined in a study of shared clonotypes between healthy human individuals. Study context: CD4 naive cells filled three plates per donor, CD4 memory three, CD8 naive two and CD8 memory one.

Only CD45RO-negative cells positively selected for CCR7 counted as naive CD8 cells, so terminally differentiated effector memory CD45RA+ cells were excluded. From germline, CDR1 is SGHTS and CDR2 YDEGEE. Trimming left V 3 bases short and J 4 bases short, with 16 bases between. The CDR3 consists of 16 residues. Profiling relied on immunoSEQ multiplex PCR, and the TCRdb table lists in-frame clones only, not all of them. Of millions of clones detected, approximately 95% appear once; the ten largest clones hold 0.9% to 1.3%. Broader study findings: Represented genetic and exposure-history diversity was restricted by having few donors. Sequencing depth was a factor that was expected to affect clonotype sharing among donors.

For this clone: Its target is not known.

This clonotype was obtained from a man in his late teens or twenties in good health. Material: naive CD8+ T cells sorted from blood. The genes are TRBV5-8 and TRBJ2-2, with D possibly TRBD2 on 6 matching bases. DNA for the CDR3: TGTGCCAGCAGCTCCTGGCCTGCGGGGCTCACCGGGGAGCTGTTTTTT. Translation: CASSSWPAGLTGELFF.